This section outlines one T cell receptor (beta chain) sequence together with its context. Trimming stripped 3 bases from V and 9 bases from J, with 15 bases between. Germline assignment: CDR1 LNHDA and CDR2 SQIVND (reference sequence). The CDR3 loop spans 14 amino acids. The data are from a study of blood T cell repertoires in COVID-19. Profiling relied on immunoSEQ multiplex PCR, and the TCRdb table lists in-frame clones only, not all of them. The sample yields roughly 100,000 clones, about 86% seen once. The receptor comes from a woman of 80 years or more with acute or convalescent COVID-19. The chain has TRBV19 and TRBJ2-1; perhaps TRBD2 as D (5 bases). The sample was peripheral blood. The CDR3 DNA reads TGTGCCAGTAGTATGTGGACTTCCTCGGGTGAGCAGTTCTTC. This codes for CASSMWTSSGEQFF.